This T cell receptor beta chain was recovered during a study of Ad26.COV2.S vaccination and SARS-CoV-2 variants. General observations from the study: Non-spike TCR breadth showed similarity between vaccine and placebo recipients. Participants in the vaccine arm had higher spike-specific TCR breadth; placebo recipients had lower.

Repertoires were generated with immunoSEQ multiplex PCR, while TCRdb's copy carries only in-frame clones and drops some. The table shows more than 120,000 clones, with about nine tenths occurring only once. In the case of this clone: The antigen is unknown.

The CDR3 has 15 residues. Trimming took off 3 bases at V and 4 bases at J, with 13 bases between the two ends. From germline, CDR1 is LGHNT and CDR2 FRNRAP. This TCR was recovered from a human donor who had recovered from COVID-19. The V call is TRBV12-5, the J call TRBJ2-1, with D perhaps given as TRBD1 or TRBD2 (5 bases each). Material: peripheral blood, obtained after recovery from COVID-19. CDR3 sequence reads: CASGLFGAGYNEQFF. CDR3 DNA: TGTGCTAGTGGTTTATTCGGGGCAGGGTACAATGAGCAGTTCTTC.